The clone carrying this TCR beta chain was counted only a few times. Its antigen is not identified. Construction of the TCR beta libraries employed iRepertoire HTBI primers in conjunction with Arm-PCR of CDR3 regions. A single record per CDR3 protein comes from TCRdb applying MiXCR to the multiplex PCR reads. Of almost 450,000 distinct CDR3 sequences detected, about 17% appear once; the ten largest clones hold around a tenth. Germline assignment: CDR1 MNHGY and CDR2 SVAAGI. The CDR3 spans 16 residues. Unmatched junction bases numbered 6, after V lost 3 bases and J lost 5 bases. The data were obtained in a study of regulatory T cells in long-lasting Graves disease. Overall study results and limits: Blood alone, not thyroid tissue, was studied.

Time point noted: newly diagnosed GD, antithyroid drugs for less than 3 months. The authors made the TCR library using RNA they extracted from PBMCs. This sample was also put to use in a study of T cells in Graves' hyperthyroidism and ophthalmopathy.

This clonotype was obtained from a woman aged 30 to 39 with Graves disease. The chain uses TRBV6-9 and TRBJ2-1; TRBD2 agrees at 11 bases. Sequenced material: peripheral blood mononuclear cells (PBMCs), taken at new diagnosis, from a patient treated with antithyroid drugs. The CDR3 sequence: CASSYFGTSGDNEQFF. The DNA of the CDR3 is TGTGCCAGCAGTTACTTCGGGACTAGCGGCGACAATGAGCAGTTCTTC.